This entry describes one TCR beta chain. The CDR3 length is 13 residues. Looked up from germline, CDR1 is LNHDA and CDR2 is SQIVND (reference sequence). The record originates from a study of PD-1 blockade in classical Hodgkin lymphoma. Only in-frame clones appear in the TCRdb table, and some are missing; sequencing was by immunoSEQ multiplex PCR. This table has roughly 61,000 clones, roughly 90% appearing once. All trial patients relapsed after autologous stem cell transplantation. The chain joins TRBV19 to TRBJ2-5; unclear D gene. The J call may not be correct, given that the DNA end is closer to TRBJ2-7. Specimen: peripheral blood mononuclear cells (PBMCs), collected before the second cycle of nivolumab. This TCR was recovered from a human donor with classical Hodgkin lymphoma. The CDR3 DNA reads TGTGCCAGTAGTATAGGCAGTGCCTACGAGCAGTACTTC. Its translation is CASSIGSAYEQYF.